One and the same sample provided the 5 T cell receptor beta chains below, sequenced in a study of T cells after yellow fever vaccination. Using its own MiXCR run on the 5' RACE reads, TCRdb lists one record per CDR3 protein. This sample has approximately 340,000 distinct CDR3 sequences, with 8.7% found just once. Source: PBMCs, taken on the day of the first yellow fever vaccination. The receptor set was obtained from a man aged 18 to 35 who received the YFV17D yellow fever vaccine.

The table lists this clonotype with a few counts. The J gene is TRBJ2-7, the V gene TRBV29-1; 10 bases agree with TRBD1. The CDR3 has 13 amino acids. V lost 5 bases to trimming and J lost 12 bases; unmatched junction nucleotides: 13. From germline, CDR1 is SQVTM and CDR2 ANQGSEA. DNA of the CDR3: TGCAGCGTTCCCGGGACAGGGGACCTACCATTGTACGTC. Its protein product is CSVPGTGDLPLYV.

This clonotype occurred a few times. The chain combines TRBV3-1 with TRBJ1-2, with D tentatively TRBD1 (5 bases). Germline V gene lookup returns CDR1 LGHDT and CDR2 YNNKEL (reference sequence). The CDR3 sequence is 14 residues long. Trimming pared 0 bases from V and 6 bases from J, leaving 11 bases between. The chain's CDR3 is CASSQETGRDGYTF. CDR3 nucleotides: TGTGCCAGCAGCCAAGAAACAGGCCGGGATGGCTACACCTTC.

The V and J genes are TRBV7-6 and TRBJ1-2, with 8 bases fitting TRBD1. Germline-derived CDR1 and CDR2 are SGHVS and FNYEAQ. V trimming: 4 bases; J trimming: 8 bases; junction bases outside the gene matches: 9. The CDR3 is 14 residues long. As DNA, the CDR3 is TGTGCCAGCAGCTCACGACACAGGGGGTACGGCTACACCTTC. Translated, it gives CASSSRHRGYGYTF.

This chain links TRBV28 with TRBJ1-4, with TRBD1 matching 7 bases. Unmatched junction bases numbered 6, after V lost 10 bases and J lost 7 bases. The CDR3 is made up of 12 amino acids. Germline lookup yields CDR1 MDHEN and CDR2 SYDVKM. The CDR3, as DNA: TGTGCCACTAGACAGGGATCTGAAAAACTGTTTTTT. Protein: CATRQGSEKLFF.

This clonotype was detected ten times or more. The chain carries TRBV7-9 and TRBJ2-7; no clear D gene. Trimming removed 1 base at V and 9 bases at J, with 16 bases between. Germline V lookup: CDR1 SEHNR, CDR2 FQNEAQ (reference sequence). The CDR3 sequence is 14 residues long. The CDR3 DNA follows: TGTGCCAGCAGCTTAGAGGACCGTCCTACGACGCAGTACTTC. Translating it yields CASSLEDRPTTQYF.